A single sample gave rise to the 11 T cell receptor beta chains below, sequenced in a study of cytomegalovirus exposure and HLA in healthy donors. PCR was performed using 60 Vbeta and 13 Jbeta primers. Here immunoSEQ multiplex PCR was the method, and the copy in TCRdb shows in-frame clones only, minus some. The sample carries about 140,000 clones, 80% recorded once. Sequencing input: PBMCs. The receptors come from a man between 40 and 49 years old in good health and CMV-seronegative.

The CDR3 spells CASSLDRGRTYGYTF. The CDR3 nucleotides read TGCGCCAGCAGCCTAGACAGGGGGCGAACCTATGGCTACACCTTC. The chain recombines TRBV5-1 with TRBJ1-2; 10 nucleotides line up with TRBD1. CDR1 SGHRS and CDR2 YFSETQ come from the germline V gene. This CDR3 comprises 15 residues. V lost 4 bases to trimming and J lost 4 bases; unmatched junction nucleotides: 7.

V is TRBV7-9 and J is TRBJ1-2; D may be TRBD1 (5 bases). Germline V gene lookup returns CDR1 SEHNR and CDR2 FQNEAQ (reference sequence). The germline V and J ends were trimmed by 2 bases and 2 bases, with 9 bases remaining between them. The CDR3 loop spans 14 amino acids. The CDR3 region has the DNA TGTGCCAGCAGCTTAATGCAGGGCAACTATGGCTACACCTTC. Its translation is CASSLMQGNYGYTF.

The chain uses TRBV5-1 and TRBJ1-1; D perhaps matches TRBD1 (6 bases). CDR1 and CDR2 (germline): SGHRS, YFSETQ. This CDR3 is built from 15 residues. The V and J ends lost 0 bases and 0 bases respectively, with 9 bases between them. The CDR3 reads CASSLAPGVNTEAFF. DNA of the CDR3: TGCGCCAGCAGCTTGGCCCCAGGGGTGAACACTGAAGCTTTCTTT.

This clone was picked up a small number of times. The CDR3 coding sequence is TGTGCCAGCGCCTACAGCCCGAACACTGAAGCTTTCTTT. Translated: CASAYSPNTEAFF. The chain uses TRBV6-5 and TRBJ1-1, with D unclear. Germline CDR1 is MNHEY and CDR2 is SVGAGI. The CDR3 sequence is 13 residues long. The V gene lost 8 bases and the J gene lost 1 base, with 11 bases spanning the gap.

This clone was seen only once. The CDR3 is CASRDRNTGELFF. CDR3 DNA: TGTGCCAGCAGGGACAGAAACACCGGGGAGCTGTTTTTT. The chain has TRBV2 and TRBJ2-2, with D possibly being TRBD1 (6 bases). Germline V CDR1 and CDR2: SNHLY, FYNNEI. V lost 6 bases and J lost 2, with 7 bases in between. The CDR3 is 13 residues long.

The chain recombines TRBV29-1 with TRBJ2-7, with TRBD2 identical over 10 bases. Germline values: CDR1 SQVTM, CDR2 ANQGSEA. Unmatched junction bases numbered 4, after V lost 5 bases and J lost 0 bases. This CDR3 comprises 14 residues. CDR3 in DNA: TGCAGCGTTATGACTAGCGGGTCCTCCTACGAGCAGTACTTC. It translates to CSVMTSGSSYEQYF.

The chain links TRBV27 to TRBJ1-5; possible D gene TRBD1, 6 bases. CDR1 and CDR2 (germline): MNHEY, SMNVEV (reference sequence). The CDR3 spans 17 residues. Trimming pared 6 bases from V and 2 bases from J, leaving 20 bases between. Here the CDR3 DNA reads TGTGCCAGCAGCCAGCGGATGAACAGGGCCGGCAATCAGCCCCAGCATTTT. It encodes CASSQRMNRAGNQPQHF.

The gene calls are TRBV21-1 and TRBJ2-7; TRBD1 is the table's D call, not checked against the DNA. TRBV21-1 is assigned pseudogene status. The CDR3 spans 15 residues. CDR3 coding DNA: TGTGCCAGCAGCAAAGGTGGGGACAACTCCTACGAGCAGTACTTC. Amino acids: CASSKGGDNSYEQYF.

This clone was observed a handful of times. The rearrangement links TRBV6-5 to TRBJ1-1; D perhaps matches TRBD1 (5 bases). This CDR3 region has 15 residues. V lost 7 bases and J lost 5, with 20 bases in between. CDR1 and CDR2 from the germline V gene are MNHEY and SVGAGI. The CDR3 coding sequence is TGTGCCAGCACCAGACCTGCCGGGGCGGGGACTGAAGCTTTCTTT. It specifies CASTRPAGAGTEAFF.

The J gene is TRBJ1-3, the V gene TRBV15; 11 bases match TRBD1. The CDR3 totals 15 residues. Germline loops: CDR1 LNHNV, CDR2 YYDKDF (reference sequence). V trimming: 6 bases; J trimming: 7 bases; junction bases outside the gene matches: 8. The CDR3 DNA is TGTGCCACCAGTCCGGGGACAGGGGGAAGGAACACCATATATTTT. Translating gives CATSPGTGGRNTIYF.

This clone was observed a few times. The chain carries TRBV28 and TRBJ1-3; D is possibly TRBD1 (5 bases). Germline V CDR1 and CDR2: MDHEN, SYDVKM. V was cut by 8 bases and J by 4 bases, with 21 bases left in between. CDR3 length: 16 residues. Here the CDR3 reads CASEGRGGSSGNTIYF. The CDR3, as DNA: TGTGCCAGCGAGGGACGGGGGGGGAGTTCAGGAAACACCATATATTTT.